These 9 T cell receptor beta chains were all obtained from the same sample, sequenced in a study of T-cell reconstitution after alpha-beta-depleted transplantation in children. Unique molecular identifiers tagged the TCRbeta library. Via MiXCR, TCRdb re-called the PCR reads, giving one row per CDR3 protein. The sample gives approximately 240,000 distinct CDR3 sequences, roughly 11% of which show up once; about 30% is in the top ten. The input for sequencing was PBMCs, taken before TCRalphabeta/CD19-depleted stem cell transplant. These receptors were collected from a child under two years old with acute myeloid leukemia, due to receive a stem cell transplant.

This clonotype was counted ten times or more. The chain recombines TRBV24-1 with TRBJ2-3; TRBD1 matches 8 bases. The V gene end was trimmed by 1 base and the J gene end by 1 base; junction bases not matched to a gene: 3. Germline V gene lookup returns CDR1 KGHDR and CDR2 SFDVKD. The CDR3 is made up of 16 amino acids. The CDR3, as DNA: TGTGCCACCAGTGATTTAAGGGGACAGGGCACAGATACGCAGTATTTT. This translates into CATSDLRGQGTDTQYF.

The sample holds many counts of this clonotype. The chain links TRBV3-1 to TRBJ2-7; no clear D. The CDR3 consists of 15 residues. The V gene lost 2 bases and the J gene lost 2 bases, with 13 bases spanning the gap. The germline gives CDR1 LGHDT, CDR2 YNNKEL (reference sequence). Here the CDR3 reads CASSQILGRTYEQYF. The CDR3 DNA follows: TGTGCCAGCAGCCAAATTCTTGGCAGGACCTACGAGCAGTACTTC.

This clonotype occurred many times. The chain recombines TRBV6-2 or TRBV6-3 with TRBJ1-5; TRBD1 is a possible D gene (5 bases). Germline assignment: CDR1 MNHEY and CDR2 SVGEGT. V lost 11 bases, J lost 3 bases, and 14 bases lay in between. The CDR3 sequence is 13 residues long. The CDR3: CAGGRQNNQPQHF. The CDR3 nucleotides are TGTGCCGGGGGACGGCAGAACAATCAGCCCCAGCATTTT.

This clonotype was detected many times. V and J are TRBV10-3 and TRBJ1-1; TRBD1 aligns across 7 bases. This CDR3 is 13 amino acids long. The germline V gene encodes CDR1 ENHRY and CDR2 SYGVKD. The J segment lost 1 base and the V segment lost 6 bases, leaving 2 bases of the junction unmatched. CDR3 DNA: TGTGCCATCAGAAGACAGGGGAACACTGAAGCTTTCTTT. Translation gives CAIRRQGNTEAFF.

As concerns this clonotype: Possible read error: a much larger clone is one base away. The rearrangement links TRBV12-3 or TRBV12-4 to TRBJ2-7, with 7 bases fitting TRBD1. Trimming took 2 bases from V and 5 from J; bases not matched to a gene: 9. CDR3 size: 15 residues. This CDR3 reads CASSLHEGAPDEQYF. CDR3 bases: TGTGCCAGCAGTTTACACGAGGGGGCGCCTGACGAGCAGTACTTC.

In its sample, this clonotype was seen many times. The gene calls are TRBV5-1 and TRBJ2-1; TRBD2 aligns across 10 bases. With V trimmed by 2 bases and J by 5 bases, 4 bases remained unmatched. The germline CDR1 and CDR2 sequences are SGHRS and YFSETQ. This CDR3 is built from 15 residues. The CDR3 region is CASSFTSGNHNEQFF. The CDR3 nucleotides read TGCGCCAGCAGCTTCACTAGCGGGAACCACAATGAGCAGTTCTTC.

On this clonotype itself: A junction boundary mismatches the germline segment, possibly from a read error. The V and J genes are TRBV6-1 and TRBJ1-3; D call uncertain. This CDR3 is built from 18 residues. CDR1 is MNHNS and CDR2 is SASEGT in the germline V gene. DNA for the CDR3: TGTGCCAGCAGCCGGATGGCCCCAGGCGGGAGCTCTGGAAACACCACATATTTT. Encoded protein: CASSRMAPGGSSGNTTYF.

The sample holds many counts of this clonotype. This rearrangement joins TRBV10-3 to TRBJ1-1; D unclear. There are 16 residues in the CDR3. Per germline, CDR1 ENHRY and CDR2 SYGVKD. Trimming stripped 0 bases from V and 1 base from J, with 12 bases between. CDR3 amino acids: CAISESGGEWNTEAFF. CDR3 nucleotides: TGTGCCATCAGTGAGTCAGGTGGGGAGTGGAACACTGAAGCTTTCTTT.

This clonotype was found many times. V and J are TRBV20-1 and TRBJ2-3, with D maybe TRBD2 (6 bases). This CDR3 is 15 amino acids long. V dropped 2 bases and J dropped 6 bases, with 18 bases sitting between them. Per the germline V gene, CDR1 is DFQATT and CDR2 is SNEGSKA (reference sequence). CDR3 coding DNA: TGCAGTGCTAGAAGCCGGCGGGACGCTCACGATACGCAGTATTTT. Translation: CSARSRRDAHDTQYF.